The next 20 T cell receptor beta chains were all read from a single sample in a study of blood T cell repertoires in COVID-19. TCRdb's copy holds only in-frame clones and misses some; the assay was immunoSEQ multiplex PCR. The sample yields under 300,000 clones, about 80% seen once. The specimen sequenced was peripheral blood. These receptors all stem from a woman older than 75 with acute or convalescent COVID-19.

A note on this clone: Since a much larger clone is just one base distant, this may be a read error. Other DNA sequences in the sample encode the same CDR3. The chain combines TRBV10-3 with TRBJ2-1; D possibly corresponds to TRBD2 (5 bases). The CDR3 extends over 12 amino acids. V dropped 0 bases and J dropped 10 bases, with 7 bases sitting between them. The germline CDR1 and CDR2 sequences are ENHRY and SYGVKD. CDR3 sequence: CAISESGGEQFF. The DNA of the CDR3 is TGTGCCATCAGTGAGTCTGGCGGGGAGCAGTTCTTC.

V usage is TRBV30 and J usage is TRBJ1-6; tentative D call: TRBD1 (5 bases). The CDR3 is 13 residues long. The germline CDR1 and CDR2 sequences are GTSNPN and SVGIG (reference sequence). Deletions cut 1 base from V and 8 bases from J, with 9 bases between. Here the CDR3 DNA reads TGTGCCTGGAGTGGACGACAGTATTCACCCCTCCACTTT. The encoded protein is CAWSGRQYSPLHF.

The J gene is TRBJ2-1, the V gene TRBV9; TRBD1 agrees at 8 bases. Unmatched junction bases numbered 7, after V lost 3 bases and J lost 5 bases. Germline V CDR1 and CDR2: SGDLS, YYNGEE. This CDR3 has 15 amino acids. Here the CDR3 DNA reads TGTGCCAGCAGCGCAACCGGGACAGGACACAATGAGCAGTTCTTC. This codes for CASSATGTGHNEQFF.

This clone turned up a few times. The rearrangement links TRBV27 to TRBJ1-1, with 8 bases that match TRBD1. V was pared by 5 bases and J by 4 bases, with 6 bases of the junction left unmatched. Per germline, CDR1 MNHEY and CDR2 SMNVEV (reference sequence). The CDR3 runs to 14 residues. CDR3 region: CASSPDRGSTEAFF. The DNA of the CDR3 is TGTGCCAGCAGTCCAGACAGGGGCAGCACTGAAGCTTTCTTT.

The rearrangement links TRBV11-2 to TRBJ2-3; the match to TRBD1 covers 10 bases. From germline, CDR1 is SGHAT and CDR2 FQNNGV. This CDR3 is 14 amino acids long. Trimming cost V 5 bases and J 6 bases; bases outside gene matches: 5. CDR3 nucleotides: TGTGCCAGCAGCCGACAGGGGGCCAGGGATACGCAGTATTTT. Amino acid sequence: CASSRQGARDTQYF.

This chain links TRBV25-1 with TRBJ2-7, with D perhaps TRBD1 (5 bases). Germline V lookup: CDR1 MGHDK, CDR2 SYGVNS. Trimming removed 3 bases from V and 7 bases from J, with 13 bases in between. CDR3 size: 13 residues. CDR3 nucleotides: TGTGCCAGCAGTGAGTTCTCCAGGGCAGAGCAGTACTTC. It is translated as CASSEFSRAEQYF.

The rearrangement links TRBV5-1 to TRBJ2-6, with 9 bases identical to TRBD1. Per the germline V gene, CDR1 is SGHRS and CDR2 is YFSETQ. The CDR3 runs to 18 residues. V shed 1 base, J shed 0 bases, and the junction held 5 bases outside the gene matches. The CDR3 DNA reads as TGCGCCAGCAGCTTGAACCCGGGACAGGGCTCTGGGGCCAACGTCCTGACTTTC. Translation: CASSLNPGQGSGANVLTF.

The V gene is TRBV27, the J gene TRBJ1-6; the D is unclear. Germline V gene data show CDR1 as MNHEY and CDR2 as SMNVEV (reference sequence). The CDR3 is made up of 13 amino acids. Deletions cut 8 bases from V and 8 bases from J, with 13 bases between. The CDR3 loop reads CASGRYSYSPLHF. Written as DNA, the CDR3 is TGTGCCAGCGGCAGGTACTCATATTCACCCCTCCACTTT.

The gene calls are TRBV20-1 and TRBJ2-2; D possibly corresponds to TRBD2 (6 bases). Germline lookup yields CDR1 DFQATT and CDR2 SNEGSKA (reference sequence). The length of the CDR3 is 14 residues. Trimming removed 3 bases at V and 6 bases at J, with 14 bases between. The CDR3 DNA reads TGCAGTGCTAGTAAGACTAGTTTCTCCGGGGAGCTGTTTTTT. As protein: CSASKTSFSGELFF.

The V call is TRBV7-2, the J call TRBJ1-4, with D uncertain. V was shortened by 5 bases and J by 8 bases, with 18 bases between the two germline ends. Germline V lookup: CDR1 SGHTA, CDR2 FQGNSA. The CDR3 has 15 amino acids. The CDR3 here is CASSPGGSRGEKLFF. The CDR3 bases are TGTGCCAGCAGCCCCGGCGGGAGCCGTGGGGAAAAACTGTTTTTT.

This sequence joins TRBV6-4 and TRBJ2-7; TRBD1 agrees at 9 bases. This CDR3 has 14 residues. Per germline, CDR1 MRHNA and CDR2 SNTAGT. With 7 bases clipped from V and 4 bases from J, the junction kept 8 bases outside the gene matches. This chain's CDR3 is CASTLAGTGYEQYF. In DNA, the CDR3 is TGTGCCAGCACCCTTGCTGGGACAGGGTACGAGCAGTACTTC.

J is TRBJ1-2 and V is TRBV12-3 or TRBV12-4; D is perhaps TRBD1 (6 bases). Trimming took 2 bases from V and 5 from J, leaving 9 bases between them. CDR3 length: 13 residues. The CDR3 coding sequence is TGTGCCAGCAGTTTAACAGGGCTGTATGGCTACACCTTC. Encoded protein: CASSLTGLYGYTF.

This chain links TRBV15 with TRBJ2-7, with a possible D match to TRBD2 (6 bases). Germline V gene data show CDR1 as LNHNV and CDR2 as YYDKDF (reference sequence). V was pared by 0 bases and J by 1 base, with 13 bases between. The CDR3 runs 16 residues. The CDR3 reads CATSRDWGDDSYEQYF. The CDR3 region has the DNA TGTGCCACCAGCAGAGATTGGGGGGACGATTCCTACGAGCAGTACTTC.

CDR3 residues: CASSYGSGRARQYF. The CDR3, as DNA: TGTGCCAGCAGTTACGGTAGCGGGAGGGCGCGTCAGTACTTC. The chain has TRBV6-2 or TRBV6-3 and TRBJ2-7; 11 nucleotides match TRBD2. J lost 10 bases, V lost 2 bases, and 7 bases had no gene match. CDR3 size: 14 residues. The V gene's germline CDR1 is MNHEY and CDR2 SVGEGT.

This chain links TRBV21-1 with TRBJ1-1; the table's D call of TRBD1 was not tested on the DNA. TRBV21-1 is recorded as a pseudogene. The CDR3 loop spans 16 amino acids. The chain's CDR3 is CASSNQRQGAHTEAFF. The CDR3 DNA follows: TGTGCCAGCAGCAACCAGCGACAGGGGGCCCACACTGAAGCTTTCTTT.

V is TRBV4-3 and J is TRBJ2-3; 7 nucleotides match TRBD1. The CDR3 is made up of 15 amino acids. Looked up from germline, CDR1 is LGHNA and CDR2 is YSLEER. V shed 5 bases, J shed 3 bases, and the junction held 8 bases outside the gene matches. CDR3 in amino acids: CASSAQGFLTDTQYF. In DNA form, the CDR3 reads TGCGCCAGCAGCGCACAGGGGTTTCTAACAGATACGCAGTATTTT.

The chain couples TRBV3-1 (or the pseudogene TRBV3-2) to TRBJ1-1; D might be TRBD1 (5 bases). CDR1 is LGHDT, CDR2 YNNKEL, per germline (reference sequence). Trimming pared 0 bases from V and 7 bases from J, leaving 9 bases between. CDR3 size: 13 residues. Here the CDR3 reads CASSQDPGNEAFF. The CDR3 nucleotides read TGTGCCAGCAGCCAAGATCCAGGGAATGAAGCTTTCTTT.

The rearrangement uses TRBV19 and TRBJ1-2; D perhaps matches TRBD1 (5 bases). V was shortened by 8 bases and J by 7 bases, with 14 bases between the two germline ends. Germline V gives CDR1 LNHDA, CDR2 SQIVND (reference sequence). The CDR3 sequence is 12 residues long. CDR3 in DNA: TGTGCCAGTGCCAGTAGGGGTATTGGCTACACCTTC. Translation gives CASASRGIGYTF.

This sequence joins TRBV10-3 and TRBJ1-1, with D maybe TRBD1 (6 bases). Germline lookup yields CDR1 ENHRY and CDR2 SYGVKD. CDR3 size: 11 residues. Deletions cut 3 bases from V and 9 bases from J, with 8 bases between. The CDR3 DNA reads as TGTGCCATCAGTGATGGACAGAAAGCTTTCTTT. It codes for CAISDGQKAFF.

V is TRBV19 and J is TRBJ1-5, with no clear D. CDR1 is LNHDA and CDR2 is SQIVND in the germline V gene (reference sequence). The CDR3 consists of 15 residues. Trimming pared 4 bases from V and 0 bases from J, leaving 10 bases between. Here the CDR3 DNA reads TGTGCCAGTAGTACGACGGGAAATAGCAATCAGCCCCAGCATTTT. Translated, it gives CASSTTGNSNQPQHF.